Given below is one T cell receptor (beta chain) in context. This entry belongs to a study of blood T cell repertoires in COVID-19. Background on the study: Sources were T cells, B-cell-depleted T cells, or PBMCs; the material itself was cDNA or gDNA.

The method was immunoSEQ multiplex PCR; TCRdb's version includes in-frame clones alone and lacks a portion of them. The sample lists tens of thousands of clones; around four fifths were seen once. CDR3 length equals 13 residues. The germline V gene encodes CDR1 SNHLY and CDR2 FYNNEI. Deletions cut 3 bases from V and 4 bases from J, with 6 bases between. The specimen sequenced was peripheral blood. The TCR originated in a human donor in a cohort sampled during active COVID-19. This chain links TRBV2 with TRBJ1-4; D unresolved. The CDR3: CASSDSGNEKLFF. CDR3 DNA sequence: TGTGCCAGCAGTGACTCGGGTAATGAAAAACTGTTTTTT.